These 29 T cell receptor beta chains were all obtained from the same sample, sequenced in a study of T cells after yellow fever vaccination. TCRdb analysed the 5' RACE reads with MiXCR anew, one entry per CDR3 protein. The table shows around 500,000 distinct CDR3 sequences, with roughly 22% occurring only once. The starting material was PBMCs, obtained roughly 20 days after the first yellow fever vaccination. These receptors all come from a man aged 18 to 29 who received the YFV17D yellow fever vaccine.

This clonotype occurred many times. The chain is built from TRBV5-1 and TRBJ2-5; D is perhaps TRBD1 or TRBD2 (6 bases each). V lost 2 bases to trimming and J lost 2 bases, with 13 bases between them. The CDR3 totals 15 residues. The germline V gene encodes CDR1 SGHRS and CDR2 YFSETQ. The CDR3 is CASSLLGGIQETQYF. The CDR3 DNA reads TGCGCCAGCAGCTTACTAGGGGGGATTCAAGAGACCCAGTACTTC.

The chain has TRBV29-1 and TRBJ2-5; 8 nucleotides line up with TRBD2. The CDR3 has 12 residues. Germline V CDR1 and CDR2: SQVTM, ANQGSEA. Trimming took 7 bases from V and 2 from J; bases not matched to a gene: 3. This CDR3 reads CSGRGAQETQYF. The CDR3 nucleotides are TGCAGCGGGCGGGGGGCTCAAGAGACCCAGTACTTC.

This clonotype was picked up a small number of times. The V and J genes are TRBV24-1 and TRBJ2-5; either TRBD1 or TRBD2 may supply D (5 bases each). Trimming cost V 7 bases and J 5 bases, with 16 bases left between them. The germline gives CDR1 KGHDR, CDR2 SFDVKD. The CDR3 has 14 residues. CDR3 loop: CATSRPGQVETQYF. The CDR3 coding sequence is TGTGCCACCAGCCGGCCGGGGCAGGTGGAGACCCAGTACTTC.

This clonotype was counted between two and nine times. This sequence joins TRBV18 and TRBJ2-5; maybe TRBD1 (5 bases). The CDR3 runs 15 residues. Germline-derived CDR1 and CDR2 are KGHSH and LQKENI. Trimming cost V 0 bases and J 3 bases, with 11 bases left between them. CDR3 loop: CASSPPSRAKETQYF. CDR3 bases: TGTGCCAGCTCACCACCCAGCAGGGCTAAAGAGACCCAGTACTTC. The variable domain in full, completed from reference TRBV18 and TRBJ2-5, reads NAGVMQNPRHLVRRRGQEARLRCSPMKGHSHVYWYRQLPEEGLKFMVYLQKENIIDESGMPKERFSAEFPKEGPSILRIQQVVRGDSAAYFCASSPPSRAKETQYFGPGTRLLVL.

This clonotype was seen more than once but under ten times. The V and J genes are TRBV5-6 and TRBJ2-7; D is tentatively TRBD1 or TRBD2 (5 bases each). V gave up 0 bases and J gave up 4 bases, with 11 bases separating them. The CDR3 runs 14 residues. Germline CDR1 reads SGHDT; CDR2 reads YYEEEE. The DNA of the CDR3 is TGTGCCAGCAGCTTGGGACGGGGCCTGTACGAGCAGTACGTC. It is translated as CASSLGRGLYEQYV.

This clonotype showed up many times. The CDR3 DNA follows: TGTGCCAGCAGCTCAGGATGGCAGCCGGCTAGTCCAGATACGCAGTATTTT. Translation gives CASSSGWQPASPDTQYF. The chain employs TRBV5-5 and TRBJ2-3, with D hard to call. V was pared by 3 bases and J by 4 bases, with 21 bases between. The CDR3 contains 17 residues. CDR1 is SGHKS, CDR2 YYEKEE, per germline (reference sequence).

V is TRBV9 and J is TRBJ2-3; TRBD2 matches 12 bases. In germline, CDR1 is SGDLS, CDR2 YYNGEE. V lost 3 bases to trimming and J lost 1 base; unmatched junction nucleotides: 6. The CDR3 contains 17 residues. The CDR3 is CASSAERTSGGTDTQYF. DNA for the CDR3: TGTGCCAGCAGCGCCGAAAGGACTAGCGGGGGCACAGATACGCAGTATTTT.

This chain connects TRBV4-3 to TRBJ1-1; D gene ambiguous. Germline CDR1 reads LGHNA; CDR2 reads YSLEER. There are 15 residues in the CDR3. V was shortened by 1 base and J by 2 bases, with 11 bases between the two germline ends. As DNA, the CDR3 is TGCGCCAGCAGCCAAGGTGTAGCATTCAACACTGAAGCTTTCTTT. This sequence encodes CASSQGVAFNTEAFF.

This sequence joins TRBV20-1 and TRBJ2-5; TRBD2 matches at 9 bases. J was trimmed by 4 bases and V by 5 bases; bases with no gene match: 2. The CDR3 has 12 amino acids. Germline V lookup: CDR1 DFQATT, CDR2 SNEGSKA (reference sequence). The CDR3 reads CSALAGAETQYF. As DNA, the CDR3 is TGCAGTGCTTTAGCGGGGGCAGAGACCCAGTACTTC.

This clonotype was counted only a few times. The chain is built from TRBV5-6 and TRBJ1-5; D is undetermined. V shed 2 bases and J shed 3 bases, with 12 bases lying between them. CDR1 is SGHDT and CDR2 is YYEEEE in the germline V gene. This CDR3 is 15 amino acids long. As DNA, the CDR3 is TGTGCCAGCAGCTTCGGGTGGGCGATCAATCAGCCCCAGCATTTT. Amino acid sequence: CASSFGWAINQPQHF.

The rearrangement joins TRBV20-1 to TRBJ1-2; the D is unclear. Trimming removed 3 bases from V and 2 bases from J, with 7 bases in between. In germline, CDR1 is DFQATT, CDR2 SNEGSKA (reference sequence). The CDR3 consists of 12 residues. For the CDR3, the DNA is TGCAGTGCTAGCTCGGTGAACTATGGCTACACCTTC. Translated, it gives CSASSVNYGYTF.

J is TRBJ2-7 and V is TRBV3-1; 7 bases line up with TRBD1. The CDR3 consists of 14 residues. Germline trimming cut 2 bases from V and 4 bases from J; bases unmatched to any gene: 5. The germline CDR1 and CDR2 sequences are LGHDT and YNNKEL (reference sequence). The CDR3 region is CASSQSRQGYEQYV. The CDR3 DNA reads as TGTGCCAGCAGCCAAAGCCGACAGGGTTACGAGCAGTACGTC.

V usage is TRBV5-1 and J usage is TRBJ1-1; 10 bases are a match to TRBD1. The CDR3 loop spans 16 amino acids. Trimming at V came to 6 bases and at J to 0 bases, leaving 8 bases not matched to a gene. CDR1 and CDR2 from the germline V gene are SGHRS and YFSETQ. The CDR3 DNA sequence: TGCGCCAGCATACCGGGACAGGGGATTATGAACACTGAAGCTTTCTTT. Amino acids: CASIPGQGIMNTEAFF.

This clonotype was picked up many times. The rearrangement links TRBV5-6 to TRBJ2-3, with 12 bases matching TRBD2. J gave up 6 bases and V 3 bases, and 5 bases lay outside the gene matches. From germline, CDR1 is SGHDT and CDR2 YYEEEE. This CDR3 is built from 15 residues. CDR3 nucleotides: TGTGCCAGCAGCTGGACTAGCGGGGACCGCGATACGCAGTATTTT. It yields the protein CASSWTSGDRDTQYF.

The chain combines TRBV7-3 with TRBJ1-6; D gene ambiguous. With 0 bases removed from V and 6 bases from J, the gap between germline ends came to 3 bases. Germline values: CDR1 SGHTA, CDR2 FQGTGA. This CDR3 spans 13 amino acids. The CDR3 nucleotides are TGTGCCAGCAGCTTAACTCTTAATTCACCCCTCCACTTT. Its protein is CASSLTLNSPLHF.

This clonotype has a handful of counts. V usage is TRBV9 and J usage is TRBJ2-7, with D possibly being TRBD2 (5 bases). Looked up from germline, CDR1 is SGDLS and CDR2 is YYNGEE. CDR3 length: 15 amino acids. Trimming shortened V by 0 bases and J by 0 bases, and 10 bases separated the two germline ends. The CDR3 protein is CASSVGTGSSYEQYF. CDR3 DNA sequence: TGTGCCAGCAGCGTAGGGACGGGGAGCTCCTACGAGCAGTACTTC.

This clonotype has more than one count but fewer than ten. This chain links TRBV21-1 with TRBJ1-1; the DNA was not used to check the table's D call, TRBD1. TRBV21-1 is described as a pseudogene. This CDR3 region has 16 residues. CDR3 protein: CASSKVFCQGRTEAFF. The CDR3 DNA follows: TGTGCCAGCAGCAAAGTCTTCTGTCAGGGGAGGACTGAAGCTTTCTTT.

This clonotype showed up just a few times. V is TRBV12-3 or TRBV12-4 and J is TRBJ1-1; TRBD1 agrees at 7 bases. V trimming: 5 bases; J trimming: 4 bases; junction bases outside the gene matches: 7. The CDR3 contains 14 residues. Here the CDR3 DNA reads TGTGCCAGCAGTCGGGACAGACAGTCCACTGAAGCTTTCTTT. Its translation: CASSRDRQSTEAFF.

This chain links TRBV6-2 or TRBV6-3 with TRBJ1-5; 8 bases line up with TRBD1. The CDR3 is 18 amino acids. CDR1 is MNHEY and CDR2 is SVGEGT in the germline V gene. V trimming: 6 bases; J trimming: 4 bases; junction bases outside the gene matches: 17. CDR3 region: CASRPQVDRENRNQPQHF. The CDR3 bases are TGTGCCAGCAGACCCCAGGTGGACAGGGAAAATAGAAATCAGCCCCAGCATTTT.

This clonotype was seen a handful of times. The chain recombines TRBV18 with TRBJ1-1; D ambiguous. CDR3 length: 15 amino acids. V dropped 0 bases and J dropped 0 bases, with 8 bases sitting between them. Per the germline V gene, CDR1 is KGHSH and CDR2 is LQKENI. CDR3 nucleotide sequence: TGTGCCAGCTCACCACCAGCCAAATTGAACACTGAAGCTTTCTTT. Encoded protein: CASSPPAKLNTEAFF. Together with reference TRBV18 and TRBJ1-1, the CDR3 gives the full variable domain: NAGVMQNPRHLVRRRGQEARLRCSPMKGHSHVYWYRQLPEEGLKFMVYLQKENIIDESGMPKERFSAEFPKEGPSILRIQQVVRGDSAAYFCASSPPAKLNTEAFFGQGTRLTVV.

The sample holds a few counts of this clonotype. The chain has TRBV11-2 and TRBJ2-3; 7 positions agree with TRBD2. V shed 0 bases, J shed 6 bases, and the junction held 15 bases outside the gene matches. The germline gives CDR1 SGHAT, CDR2 FQNNGV. The CDR3 is 18 residues long. The CDR3 spells CASSLDGPRAGKYDTQYF. The CDR3 DNA reads as TGTGCCAGCAGCTTAGATGGGCCGAGAGCGGGGAAGTATGATACGCAGTATTTT.

This clonotype was detected a few times. This chain joins TRBV2 and TRBJ2-7; 8 bases map to TRBD1. Germline assignment: CDR1 SNHLY and CDR2 FYNNEI. CDR3 length equals 14 residues. The J segment lost 3 bases and the V segment lost 5 bases, leaving 6 bases of the junction unmatched. The CDR3 loop is CASSSQGAVYEQYV. In DNA form, the CDR3 reads TGTGCCAGCAGTTCCCAGGGGGCAGTCTACGAGCAGTACGTC.

This chain uses TRBV11-1 with TRBJ1-4; TRBD1 aligns across 10 bases. The germline CDR1 and CDR2 sequences are SGHAT and FQDESV (reference sequence). The junction had 7 bases not matched to a gene; V was cut back by 3 bases and J by 0 bases. This CDR3 spans 18 amino acids. In DNA form, the CDR3 reads TGTGCCAGCAGCTTCCTTACGGGACAGGGGCCAACTAATGAAAAACTGTTTTTT. This sequence encodes CASSFLTGQGPTNEKLFF.

The chain is built from TRBV14 and TRBJ2-7; D unresolved. V was trimmed by 4 bases and J by 7 bases, leaving 14 bases between them. The CDR3 contains 13 residues. Germline V lookup: CDR1 SGHDN, CDR2 FVKESK. The CDR3 sequence: CASSRTSGWEQYF. The CDR3 nucleotides read TGTGCCAGCAGCCGCACGTCAGGTTGGGAGCAGTACTTC.

CDR3 sequence reads: CASSFGTAEETQYF. Written as DNA, the CDR3 is TGCGCCAGCAGTTTTGGGACCGCAGAAGAGACCCAGTACTTC. The rearrangement joins TRBV5-1 to TRBJ2-5; the D gene could be TRBD1 or TRBD2 (5 bases each). V was trimmed by 5 bases and J by 3 bases, leaving 14 bases between them. CDR1 SGHRS and CDR2 YFSETQ come from the germline V gene. This CDR3 contains 14 residues.

The V call is TRBV12-3 or TRBV12-4, the J call TRBJ2-2; maybe TRBD1 (5 bases). The CDR3 runs 16 residues. Trimming removed 2 bases at V and 3 bases at J, with 13 bases between. CDR3 region: CASSLIPGPYTGELFF. The CDR3 DNA reads as TGTGCCAGCAGTTTAATCCCAGGGCCTTACACCGGGGAGCTGTTTTTT.

The V gene is TRBV4-1, the J gene TRBJ1-5; the D gene is possibly TRBD1 (5 bases). Germline lookup yields CDR1 MGHRA and CDR2 YSYEKL. The CDR3 runs to 17 residues. V was cut by 0 bases and J by 2 bases, with 14 bases left in between. CDR3 nucleotides: TGCGCCAGCAGCCAAGATTGGGGGGATAGTGGCAATCAGCCCCAGCATTTT. Residues: CASSQDWGDSGNQPQHF.

This rearrangement joins TRBV12-3 or TRBV12-4 to TRBJ2-7, with 9 positions matching TRBD1. The CDR3 has 15 amino acids. V shed 7 bases and J 2 bases; nucleotides not matched to a gene: 9. In DNA form, the CDR3 reads TGTGCCAGCACCGGTAGGGGGACAGGGACCTACGAGCAGTACTTC. Encoded protein: CASTGRGTGTYEQYF.

The rearrangement joins TRBV7-8 to TRBJ1-5, with D possibly being TRBD1 (6 bases). The CDR3 has 16 residues. Germline lookup yields CDR1 SGHVS and CDR2 FQNEAQ. V lost 3 bases to trimming and J lost 0 bases, with 12 bases between them. In DNA form, the CDR3 reads TGTGCCAGCAGCTTGAGGGGGGGTAATAGCAATCAGCCCCAGCATTTT. Its translation is CASSLRGGNSNQPQHF. Drawing the rest from reference TRBV7-8 and TRBJ1-5, the complete variable domain is GAGVSQSPRYKVAKRGQDVALRCDPISGHVSLFWYQQALGQGPEFLTYFQNEAQLDKSGLPSDRFFAERPEGSVSTLKIQRTQQEDSAVYLCASSLRGGNSNQPQHFGDGTRLSIL.